These 21 T cell receptor beta chains share one sample of origin, sequenced in a study of blood T cell repertoires in COVID-19. The table came from immunoSEQ multiplex PCR; TCRdb's copy has only in-frame clones and leaves some out. The sample holds about 140,000 clones, 70% to 90% seen once. Sequenced material: peripheral blood. The receptors here all came from a woman of 80 years or more with acute or convalescent COVID-19.

The chain combines TRBV7-2 with TRBJ2-1; D unclear. The germline gives CDR1 SGHTA, CDR2 FQGNSA. Trimming removed 1 base at V and 4 bases at J, with 5 bases between. The CDR3 contains 13 residues. CDR3 sequence reads: CASSLDGYNEQFF. The CDR3 nucleotides are TGTGCCAGCAGCTTAGACGGGTACAATGAGCAGTTCTTC.

This chain uses TRBV3-1 (or the pseudogene TRBV3-2) with TRBJ1-1, with 7 nucleotides matching TRBD1. With 5 bases clipped from V and 5 bases from J, the junction kept 5 bases outside the gene matches. Germline lookup yields CDR1 LGHDT and CDR2 YNNKEL (reference sequence). This CDR3 spans 13 amino acids. CDR3 bases: TGTGCCAGCAGCTATGGGACAGTTACTGAAGCTTTCTTT. Encoded protein: CASSYGTVTEAFF.

The chain is built from TRBV7-9 and TRBJ2-2; no clear D. The CDR3 is made up of 15 amino acids. Germline loops: CDR1 SEHNR, CDR2 FQNEAQ (reference sequence). Trimming removed 0 bases from V and 7 bases from J, with 12 bases in between. This CDR3 is CASSLARASVGELFF. The DNA of the CDR3 is TGTGCCAGCAGCTTAGCCCGAGCCTCGGTCGGGGAGCTGTTTTTT.

The chain combines TRBV7-8 with TRBJ1-2; D not resolved. Germline assignment: CDR1 SGHVS and CDR2 FQNEAQ. V was cut by 5 bases and J by 2 bases, with 12 bases left in between. The CDR3 sequence is 14 residues long. This CDR3 is CASSVGVGNYGYTF. Here the CDR3 DNA reads TGTGCCAGCAGCGTGGGAGTTGGGAACTATGGCTACACCTTC.

The chain has TRBV14 and TRBJ2-1; D possibly corresponds to TRBD1 (6 bases). V lost 3 bases to trimming and J lost 6 bases, with 12 bases between them. Germline V gene data show CDR1 as SGHDN and CDR2 as FVKESK. The length of the CDR3 is 14 residues. The CDR3 DNA sequence: TGTGCCAGCAGCCATAAGGCCAGGGGCAATGAGCAGTTCTTC. It codes for CASSHKARGNEQFF.

V is TRBV18 and J is TRBJ1-5; 11 bases are shared with TRBD1. The CDR3 contains 15 residues. Germline V lookup: CDR1 KGHSH, CDR2 LQKENI. V lost 0 bases to trimming and J lost 5 bases; unmatched junction nucleotides: 0. The CDR3 DNA reads as TGTGCCAGCTCACCACCGGACAGGGGGCATCAGCCCCAGCATTTT. Translating it yields CASSPPDRGHQPQHF. Complete variable domain (other parts from reference TRBV18 and TRBJ1-5): NAGVMQNPRHLVRRRGQEARLRCSPMKGHSHVYWYRQLPEEGLKFMVYLQKENIIDESGMPKERFSAEFPKEGPSILRIQQVVRGDSAAYFCASSPPDRGHQPQHFGDGTRLSIL.

The rearrangement joins TRBV7-9 to TRBJ2-7, with 11 bases matching TRBD1. Looked up from germline, CDR1 is SEHNR and CDR2 is FQNEAQ (reference sequence). This CDR3 spans 14 amino acids. J lost 3 bases, V lost 5 bases, and 3 bases had no gene match. The DNA of the CDR3 is TGTGCCAGCAGCCGGGGACAGGGGGACTACGAGCAGTACTTC. Residues: CASSRGQGDYEQYF. Complete variable domain (other parts from reference TRBV7-9 and TRBJ2-7): DTGVSQNPRHKITKRGQNVTFRCDPISEHNRLYWYRQTLGQGPEFLTYFQNEAQLEKSRLLSDRFSAERPKGSFSTLEIQRTEQGDSAMYLCASSRGQGDYEQYFGPGTRLTVT.

This sequence joins TRBV7-2 and TRBJ1-3, with TRBD1 identical over 7 bases. The V segment lost 4 bases and the J segment 0 bases; nucleotides outside the gene matches: 6. The CDR3 sequence is 16 residues long. The germline V gene encodes CDR1 SGHTA and CDR2 FQGNSA. For the CDR3, the DNA is TGTGCCAGCAGCTGGGCAGGGGGGAGCTCTGGAAACACCATATATTTT. It specifies CASSWAGGSSGNTIYF.

The rearrangement uses TRBV19 and TRBJ2-1; 9 positions match TRBD2. This CDR3 region has 16 residues. V shed 3 bases and J 3 bases; nucleotides not matched to a gene: 6. CDR1 and CDR2 from the germline V gene are LNHDA and SQIVND (reference sequence). CDR3 sequence reads: CASSMGSSGVYNEQFF. The CDR3, as DNA: TGTGCCAGTAGTATGGGTTCTAGCGGGGTCTACAATGAGCAGTTCTTC.

The chain links TRBV15 to TRBJ1-2; no clear D. The CDR3 runs 12 residues. Trimming pared 1 base from V and 5 bases from J, leaving 5 bases between. CDR1 LNHNV and CDR2 YYDKDF come from the germline V gene (reference sequence). This chain's CDR3 is CATSRVNYGYTF. The CDR3 DNA is TGTGCCACCAGCAGAGTAAATTATGGCTACACCTTC.

The rearrangement joins TRBV2 to TRBJ1-2; TRBD1 agrees at 9 bases. The CDR3 contains 14 residues. From germline, CDR1 is SNHLY and CDR2 FYNNEI. Trimming cost V 8 bases and J 8 bases; bases outside gene matches: 12. The DNA for the CDR3 is TGTGCCAGCCGTCCCGGGACAGGGAATGCGGGCTACACCTTC. Translating gives CASRPGTGNAGYTF.

This chain links TRBV5-1 with TRBJ1-2, with unresolved D. The CDR3 covers 15 residues. Germline values: CDR1 SGHRS, CDR2 YFSETQ. V lost 0 bases, J lost 7 bases, and 16 bases lay in between. CDR3 loop: CASSLDVAASGGYTF. In nucleotides, the CDR3 is TGCGCCAGCAGCTTGGATGTCGCGGCATCGGGTGGCTACACCTTC.

This clone showed up just once. The gene calls are TRBV7-6 and TRBJ2-3; D perhaps matches TRBD2 (5 bases). CDR1 is SGHVS, CDR2 FNYEAQ, per germline. CDR3 length equals 16 residues. V shed 4 bases and J shed 2 bases, with 16 bases lying between them. This CDR3 reads CASSSSLIGYTDTQYF. The CDR3 DNA reads TGTGCCAGCAGCTCTAGCTTAATCGGATACACAGATACGCAGTATTTT.

The chain couples TRBV13 to TRBJ2-1, with 9 bases that match TRBD2. The germline CDR1 and CDR2 sequences are PRHDT and FYEKMQ (reference sequence). V shed 1 base and J 6 bases; nucleotides not matched to a gene: 7. The CDR3 has 16 residues. The CDR3 here is CASSLVVTSGPNEQFF. The CDR3 DNA is TGTGCCAGCAGCTTAGTAGTGACTAGCGGTCCCAATGAGCAGTTCTTC.

This chain uses TRBV5-1 with TRBJ1-4; 11 bases agree with TRBD1. Germline V CDR1 and CDR2: SGHRS, YFSETQ. Unmatched junction bases numbered 7, after V lost 3 bases and J lost 6 bases. There are 16 residues in the CDR3. The CDR3 spells CASSSGQGAFHEKLFF. The CDR3, as DNA: TGCGCCAGCAGCTCCGGACAGGGGGCGTTCCATGAAAAACTGTTTTTT.

The J gene is TRBJ1-3, the V gene TRBV30; 8 bases are shared with TRBD1. The CDR3 totals 13 residues. Germline V gene data show CDR1 as GTSNPN and CDR2 as SVGIG (reference sequence). V lost 6 bases to trimming and J lost 8 bases; unmatched junction nucleotides: 9. The CDR3 loop reads CACSAGGRDTIYF. The DNA of the CDR3 is TGTGCCTGTTCCGCAGGGGGCAGGGACACCATATATTTT.

CDR3: CASSPGQAGLMGEAFF. CDR3 coding DNA: TGCGCCAGCAGCCCAGGACAGGCCGGCCTGATGGGTGAAGCTTTCTTT. The rearrangement joins TRBV5-1 to TRBJ1-1; 7 bases are a match to TRBD1. V dropped 4 bases and J dropped 7; count of bases not matched to a gene: 16. Germline assignment: CDR1 SGHRS and CDR2 YFSETQ. The CDR3 totals 16 residues.

This clone was found once. This chain uses TRBV19 with TRBJ1-3, with D possibly being TRBD1 (6 bases). In germline, CDR1 is LNHDA, CDR2 SQIVND (reference sequence). V gave up 0 bases and J gave up 4 bases, with 10 bases separating them. The CDR3 has 15 residues. CDR3 in DNA: TGTGCCAGTAGTATAGAGAGAGGGGGAGGAAACACCATATATTTT. This codes for CASSIERGGGNTIYF.

The chain recombines TRBV6-1 with TRBJ2-3; TRBD1 is a possible D gene (5 bases). Germline CDR1 and CDR2: MNHNS and SASEGT. The CDR3 is 14 amino acids. With 3 bases removed from V and 1 base from J, the gap between germline ends came to 8 bases. Here the CDR3 DNA reads TGTGCCAGCAGTGAGCCCAGGGGCACAGATACGCAGTATTTT. Amino acid sequence: CASSEPRGTDTQYF.

This clone turned up a few times. CDR3 coding DNA: TGTGCCAGCAGTTCGACGGGACTAGCAACCGGGGAGCTGTTTTTT. Amino acids: CASSSTGLATGELFF. The chain has TRBV27 and TRBJ2-2, with 9 bases matching TRBD2. V gave up 4 bases and J gave up 5 bases; unmatched junction bases: 5. There are 15 residues in the CDR3. CDR1 and CDR2 from the germline V gene are MNHEY and SMNVEV (reference sequence).

In its sample, this clone was seen once. At the DNA level, this CDR3 is encoded by other sequences in the same sample as well. This rearrangement joins TRBV5-4 to TRBJ2-5, with 9 bases that match TRBD2. The CDR3 loop spans 16 amino acids. Germline assignment: CDR1 SGHNT and CDR2 YYREEE (reference sequence). V trimming: 0 bases; J trimming: 3 bases; junction bases outside the gene matches: 6. CDR3 in DNA: TGTGCCAGCAGCTTGGGGCGGGGGGGTTCTAAAGAGACCCAGTACTTC. Protein: CASSLGRGGSKETQYF.